The clone carrying this TCR beta chain was recorded at least ten times. The source of the sample is a study of regulatory T cells in long-lasting Graves disease. This CDR3 region has 16 residues. V gave up 5 bases and J gave up 0 bases, with 13 bases separating them. Per germline, CDR1 SGHTA and CDR2 FQGNSA. To make TCR beta libraries, researchers used iRepertoire HTBI primers and Arm-PCR of CDR3 regions. In the authors' methods: Overall, samples carried more than 55 TRBV and 13 to 15 TRBJ segments. TCRdb re-analysed the multiplex PCR reads in MiXCR, keeping a single row per CDR3 protein. For this entry, the V and J calls and clone size follow TCRdb and not the study's own pipeline. The sample has 350,000 to 450,000 distinct CDR3 sequences; 12% are singletons. Time point reported: newly diagnosed GD, antithyroid drugs for less than 3 months. Extracted PBMC RNA gave rise to the TCR library. It was American Thyroid Association guidelines that determined Graves' disease diagnosis.

This sample also belongs to another study, concerning T cells in Graves' hyperthyroidism and ophthalmopathy. This second study notes: In the blood, most expanded thyroid clonotypes above 0.001 appeared as well.

Sequencing was performed on peripheral blood mononuclear cells (PBMCs), taken at new diagnosis, from a patient treated with antithyroid drugs. The J gene is TRBJ1-4, the V gene TRBV7-2, with D tentatively TRBD1 (5 bases). This receptor was taken from a woman younger than 30 with Graves disease. CDR3 loop: CASSLLGASTNEKLFF. CDR3 in DNA: TGTGCCAGCAGCCTGTTAGGGGCCTCAACTAATGAAAAACTGTTTTTT. Full variable domain (outside the CDR3, taken from reference TRBV7-2 and TRBJ1-4): GAGVSQSPSNKVTEKGKDVELRCDPISGHTALYWYRQSLGQGLEFLIYFQGNSAPDKSGLPSDRFSAERTGGSVSTLTIQRTQQEDSAVYLCASSLLGASTNEKLFFGSGTQLSVL.